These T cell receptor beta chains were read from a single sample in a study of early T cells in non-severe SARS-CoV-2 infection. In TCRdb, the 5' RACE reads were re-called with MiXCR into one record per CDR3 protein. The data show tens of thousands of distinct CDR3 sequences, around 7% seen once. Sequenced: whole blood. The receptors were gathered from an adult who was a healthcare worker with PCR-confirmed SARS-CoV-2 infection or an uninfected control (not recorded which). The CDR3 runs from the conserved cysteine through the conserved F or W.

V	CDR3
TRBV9	CASSVGTNTEAFF
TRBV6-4	CASSDSSEQGINYGYTF
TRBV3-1	CASSQEDRNTEAFF
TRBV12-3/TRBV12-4	CASSPRQKFSGNTIYF
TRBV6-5	CASTGLASNTGELFF
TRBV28	CASSTGDTQETQYF
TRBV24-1	CATEDGFSYEQYF
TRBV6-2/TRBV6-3	CASSSIRAAGEKETQYF
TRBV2	CASSAGVATNEKLFF
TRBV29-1	CSVEGSLGGYTF
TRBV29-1	CSEAGPTEAFF
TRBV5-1	CASSLTGKTDTQYF
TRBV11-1	CASSLDPGYYNEQFF
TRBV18	CASSPSPGGLNYGYTF
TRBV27	CASSLAGVTETQYF
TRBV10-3	CAISSADKDTQYF
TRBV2	CASGRSYTEAFF
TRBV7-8	CASSSSDKTYEQYF
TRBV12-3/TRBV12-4	CASPTSDTQYF
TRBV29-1	CSVQEDTINEKLFF
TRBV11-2	CASSLVTTLQETQYF
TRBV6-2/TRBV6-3	CASKETGLAGIPYEQYF
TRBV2	CASNTGYQETQYF
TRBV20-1	CSAPDKTNEQYF
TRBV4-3	CASSQGLDWSYEQYF
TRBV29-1	CSVDKGYEQYF
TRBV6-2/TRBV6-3	CASSFPLNEQFF
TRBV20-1	CSAIQGTGNNQPQHF
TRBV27	CASSYSGPIYEQYF
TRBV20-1	CSAKDRAPPYYGYTF
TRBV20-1	CSARSGAGDEQYF
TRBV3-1	CASSLRTANSPLHF
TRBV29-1	CSAEGRGHTEAFF
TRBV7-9	CASSLRRGVTEAFF
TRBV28	CASSPHPGHIGGKSSYEQYF
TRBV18	CASSRDENTEAFF
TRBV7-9	CASSPSDRARTEAFF
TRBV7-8	CASSPQEPTNEKLFF
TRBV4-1	CASSQGTSGRAAETQYF
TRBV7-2	CASSSSLLSTDTQYF
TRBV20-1	CSASEFSYNEQFF
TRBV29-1	CSVSLGGGSYEQYF
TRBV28	CASWDAQAYGYTF
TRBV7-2	CASSLEAGQQYF
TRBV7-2	CASSLGSQHSFLRGSYNEQFF
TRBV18	CASSPSPGELFF
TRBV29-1	CSVGGQNQPQHF
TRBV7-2	CASSPTRLAKNIQYF
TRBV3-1	CASSRLVGTGATNYGYTF
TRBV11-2	CASRKGPDYGYTF
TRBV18	CASSPGTGHQPQHF
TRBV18	CASSPQGGVTEAFF
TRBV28	CASNWDRVGEAFF
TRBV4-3	CASSQDNRGAYEQYF
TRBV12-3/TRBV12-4	CASKTWSQETQYF